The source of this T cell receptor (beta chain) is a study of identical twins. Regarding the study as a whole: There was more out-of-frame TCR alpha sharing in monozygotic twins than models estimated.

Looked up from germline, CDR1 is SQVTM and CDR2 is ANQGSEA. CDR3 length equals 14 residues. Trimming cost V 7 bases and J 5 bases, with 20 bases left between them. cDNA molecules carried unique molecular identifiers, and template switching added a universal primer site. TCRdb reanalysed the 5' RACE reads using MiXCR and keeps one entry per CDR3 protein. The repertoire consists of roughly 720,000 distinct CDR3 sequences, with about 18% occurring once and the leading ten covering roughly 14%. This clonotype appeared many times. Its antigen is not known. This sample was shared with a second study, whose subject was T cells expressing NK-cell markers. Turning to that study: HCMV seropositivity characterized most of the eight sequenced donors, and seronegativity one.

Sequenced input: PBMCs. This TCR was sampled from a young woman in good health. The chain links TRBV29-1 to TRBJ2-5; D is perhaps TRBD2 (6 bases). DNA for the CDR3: TGCAGCGGATCCATGCGGGGTACACGGGAGACCCAGTACTTC. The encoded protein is CSGSMRGTRETQYF.